A single sample gave rise to the 19 T cell receptor beta chains below, sequenced in a study of cytomegalovirus exposure and HLA in healthy donors. PCR involved 60 Vbeta and 13 Jbeta primers. Assay used: immunoSEQ multiplex PCR; TCRdb lists only in-frame clones, some missing. The sample has 150,000 or so clones; around 78% are singletons. The specimen was PBMCs. The receptors were gathered from a young woman in good health and CMV-seronegative.

This clone was detected a few times. CDR3 DNA sequence: TGTGCCAGCAGCAGGGGGACAGGGAACAATGAGCAGTTCTTC. The encoded protein is CASSRGTGNNEQFF. The rearrangement links TRBV9 to TRBJ2-1; 9 bases are shared with TRBD1. CDR1 is SGDLS and CDR2 is YYNGEE in the germline V gene. The junction had 4 bases not matched to a gene; V was cut back by 4 bases and J by 5 bases. The CDR3 is 14 residues long. The full variable domain, with the rest looked up from reference TRBV9 and TRBJ2-1, is DSGVTQTPKHLITATGQRVTLRCSPRSGDLSVYWYQQSLDQGLQFLIQYYNGEERAKGNILERFSAQQFPDLHSELNLSSLELGDSALYFCASSRGTGNNEQFFGPGTRLTVL.

The chain couples TRBV11-2 to TRBJ2-5; D ambiguous. CDR1 and CDR2 (germline): SGHAT, FQNNGV. The ends were cut back, 3 bases at V and 5 bases at J, with 4 bases in the middle. The CDR3 sequence is 11 residues long. CDR3 region: CASSFQETQYF. The CDR3, as DNA: TGTGCCAGCAGCTTCCAGGAGACCCAGTACTTC.

This rearrangement joins TRBV20-1 to TRBJ2-3, with no clear D. V shed 6 bases and J shed 5 bases, with 6 bases lying between them. The CDR3 sequence is 10 residues long. From germline, CDR1 is DFQATT and CDR2 SNEGSKA (reference sequence). Here the CDR3 DNA reads TGCAGTGCCAGTGAAGATACGCAGTATTTT. Translation gives CSASEDTQYF.

The chain combines TRBV19 with TRBJ2-3; no firm D call. Per germline, CDR1 LNHDA and CDR2 SQIVND (reference sequence). V lost 8 bases and J 4 bases, leaving 16 bases between the germline ends. CDR3 size: 14 residues. Here the CDR3 DNA reads TGTGCCAGTTACGACACCGCATTCCCAGATACGCAGTATTTT. It yields the protein CASYDTAFPDTQYF.

DNA for the CDR3: TGCGCCAGCAGCTACAGTTGGCTGGACAGGGGGGGTGAAAAACTGTTTTTT. This codes for CASSYSWLDRGGEKLFF. The chain has TRBV4-3 and TRBJ1-4; 10 bases match TRBD1. In germline, CDR1 is LGHNA, CDR2 YSLEER. The CDR3 is 17 amino acids. The junction had 13 bases not matched to a gene; V was cut back by 5 bases and J by 7 bases.

The chain recombines TRBV29-1 with TRBJ2-3; a weak D match, TRBD2 (6 bases). This CDR3 region has 16 residues. Germline-derived CDR1 and CDR2 are SQVTM and ANQGSEA. Trimming shortened V by 0 bases and J by 0 bases, and 13 bases separated the two germline ends. The CDR3 region is CSVEDWGRGSTDTQYF. In DNA form, the CDR3 reads TGCAGCGTTGAAGACTGGGGACGGGGGAGCACAGATACGCAGTATTTT.

The rearrangement joins TRBV5-1 to TRBJ2-5; TRBD1 aligns across 7 bases. TRBJ2-7 matches the DNA end more closely, so the J call is doubtful. Per germline, CDR1 SGHRS and CDR2 YFSETQ. This CDR3 comprises 16 residues. CDR3 sequence reads: CASSLGLGQRSYEQYF. CDR3 DNA: TGCGCCAGCAGCTTAGGGCTGGGACAGCGCTCCTACGAGCAGTACTTC.

V usage is TRBV5-1 and J usage is TRBJ1-2, with D unclear. Germline loops: CDR1 SGHRS, CDR2 YFSETQ. The CDR3 covers 14 residues. The V gene lost 0 bases and the J gene lost 0 bases, with 6 bases spanning the gap. This CDR3 reads CASSLAGSNYGYTF. The CDR3 DNA reads as TGCGCCAGCAGCTTGGCTGGCTCTAACTATGGCTACACCTTC. Full variable domain (outside the CDR3, taken from reference TRBV5-1 and TRBJ1-2): KAGVTQTPRYLIKTRGQQVTLSCSPISGHRSVSWYQQTPGQGLQFLFEYFSETQRNKGNFPGRFSGRQFSNSRSEMNVSTLELGDSALYLCASSLAGSNYGYTFGSGTRLTVV.

The J gene is TRBJ2-1, the V gene TRBV5-1, with 16 bases aligning to TRBD2. Per germline, CDR1 SGHRS and CDR2 YFSETQ. The CDR3 extends over 19 amino acids. Losses at the gene ends were 0 bases for V and 4 bases for J; bases not matched to a gene: 7. CDR3 in amino acids: CASSLGSMGLAGGYNEQFF. The DNA for the CDR3 is TGCGCCAGCAGCTTGGGAAGTATGGGACTAGCGGGGGGGTACAATGAGCAGTTCTTC.

The chain recombines TRBV7-8 with TRBJ2-1; D call uncertain. The CDR3 sequence is 11 residues long. The V end lost 6 bases, the J end lost 8 bases, and 8 bases lay between the germline ends. CDR1 and CDR2 from the germline V gene are SGHVS and FQNEAQ. Written as DNA, the CDR3 is TGTGCCAGCAGTCAGTACGATGAGCAGTTCTTC. This sequence encodes CASSQYDEQFF.

V gene TRBV23-1 combines with J gene TRBJ2-1, with 8 bases lining up with TRBD1. TRBV23-1 is identified as an open reading frame with a role that is uncertain. V shed 4 bases, J shed 8 bases, and the junction held 16 bases outside the gene matches. The CDR3 loop spans 17 amino acids. In DNA form, the CDR3 reads TGCGCCAGCAGTCCCCAGGATCGGGCAGGGGGCCTGCATGAGCAGTTCTTC. Translation: CASSPQDRAGGLHEQFF.

The V and J genes are TRBV4-2 and TRBJ2-5; 7 bases map to TRBD1. The J call may be mistaken, given a closer DNA end match to TRBJ2-7. The CDR3 is 16 amino acids. The V gene's germline CDR1 is LGHNA and CDR2 YNFKEQ. The CDR3 is CASSQASRQGTYEQYF. The CDR3 DNA follows: TGTGCCAGCAGCCAAGCTAGCCGACAGGGTACCTACGAGCAGTACTTC.

The rearrangement links TRBV2 to TRBJ1-1; D unclear. CDR3 size: 13 residues. Trimming cost V 3 bases and J 3 bases, with 8 bases left between them. Germline loops: CDR1 SNHLY, CDR2 FYNNEI. CDR3 bases: TGTGCCAGCAGTGATTCACGGGACACTGAAGCTTTCTTT. This translates into CASSDSRDTEAFF.

The rearrangement uses TRBV7-9 and TRBJ2-2; 8 nucleotides align to TRBD2. CDR3 size: 18 residues. The V gene's germline CDR1 is SEHNR and CDR2 FQNEAQ (reference sequence). After removal of 5 bases from V and 3 bases from J, the junction contained 14 bases not matched to a gene. The CDR3 reads CASSVGLSGGSDTGELFF. Written as DNA, the CDR3 is TGTGCCAGCAGCGTAGGACTAAGCGGGGGCTCGGACACCGGGGAGCTGTTTTTT. The variable domain in full, with the rest retrieved from reference TRBV7-9 and TRBJ2-2, is DTGVSQNPRHKITKRGQNVTFRCDPISEHNRLYWYRQTLGQGPEFLTYFQNEAQLEKSRLLSDRFSAERPKGSFSTLEIQRTEQGDSAMYLCASSVGLSGGSDTGELFFGEGSRLTVL.

This chain uses TRBV14 with TRBJ2-3; TRBD1 matches 8 bases. CDR1 and CDR2 from the germline V gene are SGHDN and FVKESK. CDR3 length equals 14 residues. V shed 5 bases and J 3 bases; nucleotides not matched to a gene: 4. Written as DNA, the CDR3 is TGTGCCAGCAGCACTCGGACAGGGACAGATACGCAGTATTTT. Translated: CASSTRTGTDTQYF.

To note about this clone: The sample has other DNA sequences that encode this CDR3 too. The chain recombines TRBV18 with TRBJ1-1; D unclear. Deletions cut 3 bases from V and 1 base from J, with 3 bases between. CDR3 length: 12 amino acids. Per the germline V gene, CDR1 is KGHSH and CDR2 is LQKENI. The CDR3 DNA is TGTGCCAGCTCACCCAGGAACACTGAAGCTTTCTTT. It is translated as CASSPRNTEAFF.

This clone was picked up a small number of times. This sequence joins TRBV10-3 and TRBJ2-3; 7 bases agree with TRBD2. V gave up 2 bases and J gave up 4 bases; unmatched junction bases: 9. The CDR3 contains 16 residues. Germline CDR1 and CDR2: ENHRY and SYGVKD. The DNA for the CDR3 is TGTGCCATCAGTGAGCGGACTAGTTCGCTGGCAGATACGCAGTATTTT. Protein sequence: CAISERTSSLADTQYF.

The gene calls are TRBV27 and TRBJ1-1; no reliable D call. Germline values: CDR1 MNHEY, CDR2 SMNVEV (reference sequence). The CDR3 runs to 15 residues. Trimming removed 4 bases at V and 5 bases at J, with 17 bases between. The DNA of the CDR3 is TGTGCCAGCAGTTCGCCCTGGGAGGGTGGAACTGAAGCTTTCTTT. Protein: CASSSPWEGGTEAFF.

This clone has only one observation. The V and J genes are TRBV9 and TRBJ2-1; TRBD2 might be the D (5 bases). The CDR3 sequence is 12 residues long. Germline-derived CDR1 and CDR2 are SGDLS and YYNGEE. The V gene lost 3 bases and the J gene lost 7 bases, with 8 bases spanning the gap. The CDR3 sequence: CASSEPGNEQFF. CDR3 in DNA: TGTGCCAGCAGCGAACCGGGGAATGAGCAGTTCTTC.